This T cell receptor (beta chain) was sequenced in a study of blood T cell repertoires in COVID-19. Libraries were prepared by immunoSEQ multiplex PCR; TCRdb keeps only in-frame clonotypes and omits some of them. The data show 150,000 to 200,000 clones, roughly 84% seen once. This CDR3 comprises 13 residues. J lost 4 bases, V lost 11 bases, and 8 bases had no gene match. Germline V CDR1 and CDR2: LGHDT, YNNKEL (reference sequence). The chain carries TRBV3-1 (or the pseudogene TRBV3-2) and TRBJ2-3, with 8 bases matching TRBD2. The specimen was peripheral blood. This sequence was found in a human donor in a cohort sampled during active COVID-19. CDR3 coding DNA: TGTGCCCCCGGCGCTAGCGGGTCAGATACGCAGTATTTT. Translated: CAPGASGSDTQYF.